Listed below are T cell receptor beta chains from one sample, sequenced in a study of cytomegalovirus exposure and HLA in healthy donors. The data were produced by immunoSEQ multiplex PCR, yet TCRdb's version contains in-frame clones alone and is incomplete. The table records about 82,000 clones, roughly 70% of them present only once. Sequencing was carried out using PBMCs. These TCRs come from a man in his forties in good health and CMV-seropositive. Both conserved end residues are part of each CDR3. The order of the fields is V gene, clone size, D gene, J gene, CDR3 DNA, CDR3 protein. The D gene is left open where the match is weak. Clone sizes are given selectively: once, few, many, or a class where the clone is expanded.

>TRBV9|-|-|TRBJ2-1
TGTGCCAGCAGCTCGACAGGCAATGAGCAGTTCTTC
CASSSTGNEQFF
>TRBV7-8|once|-|TRBJ2-7
TGTGCCAGCAGCTTAGCAGGGGGGGGTTCCTACGAGCAGTACTTC
CASSLAGGGSYEQYF
>TRBV7-2|-|TRBD1|TRBJ2-7
TGTGCCAGCAATTCCGGGACAGGGGCCACCGGGCAGTACTTC
CASNSGTGATGQYF
>TRBV6-1|-|-|TRBJ1-1
TGTGCCAGCAGCCCCTTCGGACTCACTGAAGCTTTCTTT
CASSPFGLTEAFF
>TRBV30|-|-|TRBJ1-5
TGTGCCTGGAGTTTATATAGCAATCAGCCCCAGCATTTT
CAWSLYSNQPQHF
>TRBV5-4|-|TRBD1|TRBJ1-2
TGTGCCAGCAGCTTGCCAACAGGGGGCCGGTATGGCTACACCTTC
CASSLPTGGRYGYTF
>TRBV5-1|few|TRBD2|TRBJ2-1
TGCGCCAGCAGCTTGGTTCGGGAGGGCCAGGATGAGCAGTTCTTC
CASSLVREGQDEQFF
>TRBV11-3|-|-|TRBJ2-2
TGTGCCAGCAGCCCTTCAGGGGCGCAGGGGGAGCTGTTTTTT
CASSPSGAQGELFF
>TRBV19|-|-|TRBJ2-2
TGTGCCAGTAGTATAGATCGGGCGACTAGGTTTGACGCCGGGGAGCTGTTTTTT
CASSIDRATRFDAGELFF
>TRBV27|-|-|TRBJ2-7
TGTGCCAGCAGGGGCCGGGACTCCCACGAGCAGTACTTC
CASRGRDSHEQYF
>TRBV5-1|-|-|TRBJ2-2
TGCGCCAGCAGCTTGGGCCAGGGGGGAACCGGGGAGCTGTTTTTT
CASSLGQGGTGELFF
>TRBV6-5|-|-|TRBJ1-3
TGTGCCAGCAGTTACGGAGGTATTGGTGGAAACACCATATATTTT
CASSYGGIGGNTIYF
>TRBV19|-|-|TRBJ1-6
TGTGCCAGTACTCGACAGATTAATTCACCCCTCCACTTT
CASTRQINSPLHF
>TRBV9|-|TRBD1|TRBJ2-1
TGTGCCAGCGGCCTTGACAGGGGGGGTTACAATGAGCAGTTCTTC
CASGLDRGGYNEQFF
>TRBV6-1|-|-|TRBJ2-1
TGTGCCAGCAGTGTATCTAGCGCCCCGGGGTTCTTC
CASSVSSAPGFF
>TRBV29-1|-|-|TRBJ2-2
TGCAGCGTTGAAGGCGGGGTTCCCGGGGAGCTGTTTTTT
CSVEGGVPGELFF
>TRBV19|-|TRBD1|TRBJ2-1
TGTGCCAGTAGTAGGGGGACAGCCCGAAACCTTTACAATGAGCAGTTCTTC
CASSRGTARNLYNEQFF
>TRBV29-1|-|TRBD2|TRBJ2-7
TGCAGCGTTGAACTAGCGGACTACGAGCAGTACTTC
CSVELADYEQYF
>TRBV9|once|TRBD1|TRBJ2-3
TGTGCCAGCAGCTACCAGACAGGGAAGGGCACAGATACGCAGTATTTT
CASSYQTGKGTDTQYF
>TRBV27|-|TRBD1|TRBJ1-1
TGTGCCAGCAGTTTCCGGACAGGGGGTGCCCAACAGAACACTGAAGCTTTCTTT
CASSFRTGGAQQNTEAFF
>TRBV7-8|-|TRBD2|TRBJ2-7
TGTGCCAGCAGCTTAGATATGACAGAGCGGGGAGAGCAGTACTTC
CASSLDMTERGEQYF
>TRBV10-2|-|TRBD1|TRBJ1-3
TGCGCCAGCAGTGAACCTGACAGGGATAGGATAAACACCATATATTTT
CASSEPDRDRINTIYF
>TRBV19|few|-|TRBJ1-2
TGTGCCAGTAGTAAACAGGATTCCTATGGCTACACCTTC
CASSKQDSYGYTF
>TRBV29-1|once|TRBD2|TRBJ2-7
TGCAGCGTAAGACGCGGACTAGCGGTTTCCTACGAGCAGTACTTC
CSVRRGLAVSYEQYF
>TRBV5-1|-|TRBD2|TRBJ2-7
TGCGCCAGCAGGCCACCGGGACTAGCGGGAAAGCACGAGCAGTACTTC
CASRPPGLAGKHEQYF
>TRBV6-1|few|TRBD1|TRBJ1-5
TGTGCCAGCAGCCGGGACAGTATTAGCAATCAGCCCCAGCATTTT
CASSRDSISNQPQHF
>TRBV30|-|TRBD2|TRBJ2-1
TGTGCCTGGAGAAACTGGCGGGGGGGCAGTTACAATGAGCAGTTCTTC
CAWRNWRGGSYNEQFF
>TRBV11-2|-|TRBD2|TRBJ2-7
TGTGCCAGCAGCTTAGCCTTGCGGGGGGGGGCCTACGAGCAGTACTTC
CASSLALRGGAYEQYF
>TRBV11-2|-|-|TRBJ2-2
TGTGCCAGCAGCGCAACTAGTGCGAACACCGGGGAGCTGTTTTTT
CASSATSANTGELFF
>TRBV30|few|-|TRBJ2-7
TGTGCCTGGCGCGAAGGGGGTGGCTACGAGCAGTACTTC
CAWREGGGYEQYF
>TRBV12-2|few|-|TRBJ1-1
TGTGCAAGTCGAGGTAATAGGGAAAAGGGGGTGAACACTGAAGCTTTCTTT
CASRGNREKGVNTEAFF
>TRBV19|-|-|TRBJ2-7
TGTGCCAGTAGTATGACGGGAGAGGGCGAGCAGTACTTC
CASSMTGEGEQYF
>TRBV5-1|-|TRBD2|TRBJ2-1
TGCGCCAGCAGCTTGCGTGCCCTAGCGGAACTTATTGGGGCCTACAATGAGCAGTTCTTC
CASSLRALAELIGAYNEQFF
>TRBV2|-|TRBD1|TRBJ1-5
TGTGCCAGCAGCTTAGGGGCAGGGGGCGGTCAGCCCCAGCATTTT
CASSLGAGGGQPQHF
>TRBV5-1|once|-|TRBJ1-4
TGCGCCAGCAGCTTGGAGGGGCCGGTTGGAGAAAAACTGTTTTTT
CASSLEGPVGEKLFF
>TRBV7-9|-|-|TRBJ2-7
TGTGCCAGCAGCTCGACAGAGGACTACGAGCAGTACTTC
CASSSTEDYEQYF
>TRBV7-6|-|TRBD1|TRBJ1-3
TGTGCCAGCAGCTCGACAGGGGGCCAGAACACCATATATTTT
CASSSTGGQNTIYF
>TRBV4-1|-|TRBD2|TRBJ2-7
TGCGCCAGCAGCCAAGAAGGGCGGGAGGACGACGAGCAGTACTTC
CASSQEGREDDEQYF
>TRBV5-4|few|-|TRBJ1-2
TGTGCCAGCAGCTCCCGTGAAGCGGGTCAGGATGGCTACACCTTC
CASSSREAGQDGYTF
>TRBV27|-|-|TRBJ1-5
TGTGCCAGCAGTTTATCGTCGACCGGCGGACAGCCCCAGCATTTT
CASSLSSTGGQPQHF
>TRBV6-1|-|-|TRBJ2-7
TGTGCCAGCAGTGAGTCAGACCTACAGGGATTCGGTGAGCAGTACTTC
CASSESDLQGFGEQYF
>TRBV28|-|TRBD1|TRBJ2-3
TGTGCCAGCACTGAGACAGGGAGACCAGATACGCAGTATTTT
CASTETGRPDTQYF
>TRBV14|-|-|TRBJ2-2
TGTGCCAGCAGCCCAGGGTGGAGCTCCGGGGAGCTGTTTTTT
CASSPGWSSGELFF
>TRBV2|once|TRBD1|TRBJ1-5
TGTGCCAGCAACCCGGACAGGGGTGGCAATCAGCCCCAGCATTTT
CASNPDRGGNQPQHF
>TRBV27|-|TRBD2|TRBJ2-3
TGTGCCAGCAGTTTTCTAAGGACTAGCGGGGGCACAGATACGCAGTATTTT
CASSFLRTSGGTDTQYF
>TRBV7-9|-|-|TRBJ1-1
TGTGCCAGCAGCTTAAGGCTAGGGAACACTGAAGCTTTCTTT
CASSLRLGNTEAFF
>TRBV10-2|-|-|TRBJ2-1
TGCGCCAGCAAGAGAAGCACTGGCAATGAGCAGTTCTTC
CASKRSTGNEQFF
>TRBV5-4|few|TRBD1|TRBJ2-7
TGTGCCAGCAGCTCCGGACAGGTGTACGAGCAGTACTTC
CASSSGQVYEQYF
>TRBV27|few|-|TRBJ2-1
TGTGCCAGCAGGGGCGCCGCCTCCTACAATGAGCAGTTCTTC
CASRGAASYNEQFF